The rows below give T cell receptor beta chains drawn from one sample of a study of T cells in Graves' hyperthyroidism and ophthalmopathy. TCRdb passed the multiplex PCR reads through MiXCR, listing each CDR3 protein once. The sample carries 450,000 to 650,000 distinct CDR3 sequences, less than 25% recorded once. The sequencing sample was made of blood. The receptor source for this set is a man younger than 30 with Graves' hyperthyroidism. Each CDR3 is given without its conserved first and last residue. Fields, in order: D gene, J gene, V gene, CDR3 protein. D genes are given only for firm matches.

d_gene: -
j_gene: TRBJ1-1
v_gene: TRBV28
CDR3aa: ASSHRLGNSEAF

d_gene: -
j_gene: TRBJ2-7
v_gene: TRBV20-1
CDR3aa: SARVFAGSEQY

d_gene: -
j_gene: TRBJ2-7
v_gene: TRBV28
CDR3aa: ASSLPGTVSSYEQY

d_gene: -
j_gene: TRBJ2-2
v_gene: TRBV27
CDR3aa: ASSLKLRGRTGELF

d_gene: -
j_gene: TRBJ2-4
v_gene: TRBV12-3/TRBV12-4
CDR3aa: ASSFREAKNIKY

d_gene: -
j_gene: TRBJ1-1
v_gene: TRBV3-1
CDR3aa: ASSQFIRGVDTESF

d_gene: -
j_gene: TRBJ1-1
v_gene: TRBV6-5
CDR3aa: ASSYSTTGSTGGAF

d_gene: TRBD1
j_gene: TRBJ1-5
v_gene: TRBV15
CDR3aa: ATSSDRGGQPQH

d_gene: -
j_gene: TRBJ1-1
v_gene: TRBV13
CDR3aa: ASRSFGPGTEAF

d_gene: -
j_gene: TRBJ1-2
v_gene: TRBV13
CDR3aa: ASSFGQRGGYGYT

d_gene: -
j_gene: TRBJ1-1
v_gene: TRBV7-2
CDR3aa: ASSLTGQSTEAF

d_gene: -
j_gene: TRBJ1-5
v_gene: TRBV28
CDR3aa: ATRVRGNQPQH

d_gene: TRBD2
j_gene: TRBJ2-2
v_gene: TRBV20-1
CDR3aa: SARDRLAVDPNTGELF

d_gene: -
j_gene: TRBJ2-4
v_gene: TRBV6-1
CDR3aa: ASSPLLTNMGNIQY

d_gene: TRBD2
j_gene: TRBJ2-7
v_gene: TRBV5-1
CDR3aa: ASSSGLALNEQY